These 8 T cell receptor beta chains were sequenced from one sample in a study of blood T cell repertoires in COVID-19. The data were produced by immunoSEQ multiplex PCR, yet TCRdb's version contains in-frame clones alone and is incomplete. The repertoire holds approximately 210,000 clones, with roughly 92% as singletons. The sequenced sample consisted of peripheral blood. Every receptor here comes from a man aged 25-45 years with COVID-19, enrolled during active disease.

The V gene is TRBV5-4, the J gene TRBJ1-1; 10 bases match TRBD1. The CDR3 is made up of 15 amino acids. With 0 bases clipped from V and 6 bases from J, the junction kept 5 bases outside the gene matches. Germline V lookup: CDR1 SGHNT, CDR2 YYREEE (reference sequence). CDR3 DNA sequence: TGTGCCAGCAGCTTGGGGGACAGGGGATGGGCTGAAGCTTTCTTT. Amino acid sequence: CASSLGDRGWAEAFF.

The rearrangement links TRBV4-1 to TRBJ1-5; D uncertain. V was trimmed by 1 base and J by 6 bases, leaving 10 bases between them. The germline V gene has CDR1 MGHRA and CDR2 YSYEKL. The CDR3 length is 14 residues. CDR3 residues: CASSQGSGIQPQHF. CDR3 sequence (DNA): TGCGCCAGCAGCCAAGGTTCAGGTATTCAGCCCCAGCATTTT.

V is TRBV28 and J is TRBJ1-5; tentatively, D is TRBD1 (5 bases). The CDR3 is 14 amino acids. Deletions cut 5 bases from V and 0 bases from J, with 8 bases between. Per germline, CDR1 MDHEN and CDR2 SYDVKM. DNA of the CDR3: TGTGCCAGCAGTCAGACAGTTAGCAATCAGCCCCAGCATTTT. This codes for CASSQTVSNQPQHF.

CDR3 in DNA: TGTGCCAGCAGTCGATCACAGGTAGCTAACTATGGCTACACCTTC. This codes for CASSRSQVANYGYTF. This chain links TRBV2 with TRBJ1-2, with D maybe TRBD1 (5 bases). Germline values: CDR1 SNHLY, CDR2 FYNNEI. V gave up 5 bases and J gave up 0 bases, with 13 bases separating them. The CDR3 length is 15 residues. Filled out from reference TRBV2 and TRBJ1-2, the complete variable domain reads EPEVTQTPSHQVTQMGQEVILRCVPISNHLYFYWYRQILGQKVEFLVSFYNNEISEKSEIFDDQFSVERPDGSNFTLKIRSTKLEDSAMYFCASSRSQVANYGYTFGSGTRLTVV.

The chain uses TRBV9 and TRBJ1-4; TRBD1 matches 8 bases. Germline lookup yields CDR1 SGDLS and CDR2 YYNGEE. Germline trimming cut 5 bases from V and 0 bases from J; bases unmatched to any gene: 3. The CDR3 runs to 15 residues. CDR3 sequence (DNA): TGTGCCAGCAGTGGGACAGGTGCAACTAATGAAAAACTGTTTTTT. As protein: CASSGTGATNEKLFF.

The chain carries TRBV29-1 and TRBJ1-3; D gene unclear. V was trimmed by 6 bases and J by 3 bases, leaving 15 bases between them. The CDR3 contains 14 residues. In germline, CDR1 is SQVTM, CDR2 ANQGSEA. The CDR3 here is CSVNGAGNGNTIYF. The CDR3 nucleotides are TGCAGCGTCAACGGAGCTGGTAATGGAAACACCATATATTTT.

This sequence joins TRBV4-2 and TRBJ1-1; tentative D call: TRBD1 (5 bases). The CDR3 is 13 amino acids. V lost 0 bases and J lost 8, with 10 bases in between. Germline V gene data show CDR1 as LGHNA and CDR2 as YNFKEQ. The CDR3 reads CASSQDGHTEAFF. Written as DNA, the CDR3 is TGTGCCAGCAGCCAAGACGGACATACCGAAGCTTTCTTT.

The chain combines TRBV9 with TRBJ1-1; possible D gene TRBD1, 5 bases. This CDR3 contains 15 residues. Germline V CDR1 and CDR2: SGDLS, YYNGEE. V gave up 4 bases and J gave up 1 base, with 14 bases separating them. CDR3 bases: TGTGCCAGCAGCCTCCTCGTCAGGGAGAACACTGAAGCTTTCTTT. It specifies CASSLLVRENTEAFF.